The text below deals with one T cell receptor (beta chain). The antigen is unknown. None of the donors, who were healthy HIV-negative adults, had recently had acute infections or vaccinations. The sample originates from a study of shared clonotypes between healthy human individuals. Study results and limitations: Between a few donors, naive CD4 clonotypes were shared at a level of around 5.1%.

Looked up from germline, CDR1 is SGHDT and CDR2 is YYEEEE. This CDR3 comprises 16 residues. J was trimmed by 6 bases and V by 2 bases; bases with no gene match: 7. Clones were read by immunoSEQ multiplex PCR, and TCRdb kept only the in-frame ones, dropping some. Of about a million clones in the sample, about 80% were seen once. Specimen: memory CD4+ T cells sorted from blood. Indicated subset: CD45RA-negative fraction. V gene TRBV5-6 combines with J gene TRBJ2-3, with 12 nucleotides matching TRBD2. The source of this sequence is a man aged 18 to 30 in good health. This chain's CDR3 is CASSLALAGGWDTQYF. CDR3 DNA: TGTGCCAGCAGCTTAGCACTAGCGGGGGGCTGGGATACGCAGTATTTT.